The next 32 T cell receptor beta chains were all read from a single sample in a study of somatic mutations in cytotoxic T cells in rheumatoid arthritis. Data came from immunoSEQ multiplex PCR; TCRdb stores just in-frame clones and leaves some out. This sample has more than 20,000 clones, with roughly 84% found just once. Sequencing input: CD8+ T cells sorted from blood. These receptors were collected from a woman aged 45-65 years in good health.

The rearrangement uses TRBV7-9 and TRBJ2-3; the D gene is possibly TRBD2 (7 bases). Trimming removed 5 bases from V and 4 bases from J, with 16 bases in between. The germline CDR1 and CDR2 sequences are SEHNR and FQNEAQ (reference sequence). CDR3 length equals 15 residues. CDR3 in DNA: TGTGCCAGCAGCCTAATACAGGGAGGGCCAGATACGCAGTATTTT. Encoded protein: CASSLIQGGPDTQYF. Filled out from reference TRBV7-9 and TRBJ2-3, the complete variable domain reads DTGVSQNPRHKITKRGQNVTFRCDPISEHNRLYWYRQTLGQGPEFLTYFQNEAQLEKSRLLSDRFSAERPKGSFSTLEIQRTEQGDSAMYLCASSLIQGGPDTQYFGPGTRLTVL.

The chain employs TRBV25-1 and TRBJ1-2, with 7 bases matching TRBD1. V was clipped by 6 bases and J by 5 bases; unmatched bases: 3. Germline V CDR1 and CDR2: MGHDK, SYGVNS. This CDR3 comprises 12 residues. The CDR3 DNA sequence: TGTGCCAGCAGCCCGACAGGGTATGGCTACACCTTC. It yields the protein CASSPTGYGYTF.

V gene TRBV11-2 combines with J gene TRBJ1-3, with 7 bases that match TRBD1. J was trimmed by 0 bases and V by 1 base; bases with no gene match: 6. This CDR3 spans 17 amino acids. Germline V gene sequence: CDR1 SGHAT, CDR2 FQNNGV. CDR3 protein: CASSLVPGGSSGNTIYF. CDR3 coding DNA: TGTGCCAGCAGCTTAGTACCAGGGGGGAGCTCTGGAAACACCATATATTTT.

The chain employs TRBV9 and TRBJ2-7, with a tentative D call TRBD2 (5 bases). The germline V and J ends were trimmed by 0 bases and 6 bases, with 10 bases remaining between them. The CDR3 contains 13 residues. CDR1 SGDLS and CDR2 YYNGEE come from the germline V gene. CDR3 loop: CASSVGGWTEQYF. CDR3 nucleotide sequence: TGTGCCAGCAGCGTAGGAGGGTGGACCGAGCAGTACTTC.

This sequence joins TRBV15 and TRBJ1-1, with a tentative D call TRBD1 (5 bases). Germline CDR1 reads LNHNV; CDR2 reads YYDKDF (reference sequence). The length of the CDR3 is 17 residues. Trimming shortened V by 0 bases and J by 5 bases, and 19 bases separated the two germline ends. Here the CDR3 reads CATSRDLGRGTGTEAFF. The CDR3 DNA reads TGTGCCACCAGCAGAGATCTCGGTCGAGGGACCGGAACTGAAGCTTTCTTT.

The chain carries TRBV4-2 and TRBJ2-1; TRBD2 aligns across 10 bases. Trimming took 0 bases from V and 5 from J; bases not matched to a gene: 4. The CDR3 totals 16 residues. Germline CDR1 LGHNA, CDR2 YNFKEQ. The chain's CDR3 is CASSQESGGAHNEQFF. The DNA of the CDR3 is TGTGCCAGCAGCCAAGAAAGCGGGGGGGCCCACAATGAGCAGTTCTTC.

J is TRBJ2-1 and V is TRBV4-3, with 13 bases fitting TRBD2. Trimming took 0 bases from V and 4 from J; bases not matched to a gene: 9. The CDR3 has 19 amino acids. Germline V gene sequence: CDR1 LGHNA, CDR2 YSLEER. CDR3 coding DNA: TGCGCCAGCAGCCAAGACGGCGGGACTAGCGGGGACATTTACAATGAGCAGTTCTTC. This translates into CASSQDGGTSGDIYNEQFF.

CDR3 amino acids: CASSEGPAGVDNQPQHF. As DNA, the CDR3 is TGTGCCAGCAGTGAAGGGCCAGCAGGGGTGGACAATCAGCCCCAGCATTTT. The chain couples TRBV2 to TRBJ1-5, with TRBD1 as a possible D gene (6 bases). Trimming cost V 1 base and J 3 bases, with 16 bases left between them. Germline CDR1 reads SNHLY; CDR2 reads FYNNEI. This CDR3 contains 17 residues.

Of note for this clone: Relative to the germline gene, one junction end is altered; a read error may explain this. The rearrangement uses TRBV7-7 and TRBJ2-1, with TRBD1 matching 9 bases. The CDR3 covers 16 residues. In germline, CDR1 is SSHAT, CDR2 FNYEAQ (reference sequence). CDR3 residues: CASSPSDRGAFDEQFF. Here the CDR3 DNA reads TGTGCTAGCAGCCCATCTGACAGGGGGGCTTTCGATGAGCAGTTCTTC.

The chain recombines TRBV9 with TRBJ1-1; tentative D call: TRBD1 (5 bases). This CDR3 is built from 14 residues. Germline V gives CDR1 SGDLS, CDR2 YYNGEE. V was pared by 5 bases and J by 1 base, with 12 bases between. CDR3 loop: CASSAGISNTEAFF. For the CDR3, the DNA is TGTGCCAGCAGTGCAGGGATCTCGAACACTGAAGCTTTCTTT.

The chain employs TRBV19 and TRBJ1-5, with 7 bases lining up with TRBD1. V trimming: 5 bases; J trimming: 0 bases; junction bases outside the gene matches: 7. This CDR3 comprises 16 residues. Germline V gene data show CDR1 as LNHDA and CDR2 as SQIVND (reference sequence). The CDR3 DNA is TGTGCCAGTAGTTGGACAGGAGACTATAGCAATCAGCCCCAGCATTTT. Its protein product is CASSWTGDYSNQPQHF.

The chain links TRBV5-1 to TRBJ2-5; perhaps TRBD1 as D (6 bases). This CDR3 contains 14 residues. Germline CDR1 is SGHRS and CDR2 is YFSETQ. V was pared by 2 bases and J by 0 bases, with 8 bases between. CDR3 nucleotides: TGCGCCAGCAGCTTCCGGGACAACCAAGAGACCCAGTACTTC. Translated, it gives CASSFRDNQETQYF.

The V and J genes are TRBV2 and TRBJ1-6; tentative D call: TRBD1 (5 bases). CDR3 length: 15 residues. Trimming removed 4 bases at V and 6 bases at J, with 13 bases between. CDR1 and CDR2 from the germline V gene are SNHLY and FYNNEI. The CDR3 DNA reads TGTGCCAGCAGTGCGGGCAGGGTTAGTAATTCACCCCTCCACTTT. It is translated as CASSAGRVSNSPLHF.

The V call is TRBV29-1, the J call TRBJ2-1; D is unresolved. The germline V and J ends were trimmed by 7 bases and 0 bases, with 10 bases remaining between them. From germline, CDR1 is SQVTM and CDR2 ANQGSEA. CDR3 length: 13 residues. The DNA for the CDR3 is TGCAGCGCGGACGAAGGCTCCTACAATGAGCAGTTCTTC. Its translation is CSADEGSYNEQFF.

This chain uses TRBV9 with TRBJ2-7; D possibly corresponds to TRBD1 (6 bases). The CDR3 loop spans 14 amino acids. Per germline, CDR1 SGDLS and CDR2 YYNGEE. V lost 0 bases and J 8 bases, leaving 15 bases between the germline ends. The CDR3 protein is CASSVGDKGYQQYF. CDR3 nucleotide sequence: TGTGCCAGCAGCGTAGGGGACAAAGGGTATCAGCAGTACTTC.

The V call is TRBV27, the J call TRBJ2-7, with D perhaps matching TRBD1 or TRBD2 (5 bases each). The germline CDR1 and CDR2 sequences are MNHEY and SMNVEV (reference sequence). The germline V and J ends were trimmed by 5 bases and 6 bases, with 14 bases remaining between them. CDR3 length equals 13 residues. The CDR3 here is CASSLSFGGEQYF. CDR3 sequence (DNA): TGTGCCAGCAGTCTCTCCTTTGGGGGCGAGCAGTACTTC.

This chain joins TRBV5-6 and TRBJ2-3; TRBD2 matches 8 bases. The germline gives CDR1 SGHDT, CDR2 YYEEEE. The CDR3 runs 16 residues. After removal of 2 bases from V and 1 base from J, the junction contained 6 bases not matched to a gene. Here the CDR3 DNA reads TGTGCCAGCAGCTTCATAGGCGGGGGGCGCACAGATACGCAGTATTTT. This sequence encodes CASSFIGGGRTDTQYF.

In this sample, this clone is medium-sized. This chain joins TRBV6-4 and TRBJ2-3; 7 bases map to TRBD2. The V gene's germline CDR1 is MRHNA and CDR2 SNTAGT. V lost 3 bases, J lost 1 base, and 4 bases stayed unmatched. The CDR3 consists of 15 residues. Here the CDR3 reads CASSETAGGTDTQYF. The CDR3 DNA reads TGTGCCAGCAGTGAAACGGCGGGGGGCACAGATACGCAGTATTTT.

The sample holds a few counts of this clone. The chain links TRBV4-3 to TRBJ1-2, with TRBD1 as a possible D gene (6 bases). CDR3 length equals 16 residues. Trimming took 1 base from V and 7 from J, leaving 19 bases between them. Germline CDR1 reads LGHNA; CDR2 reads YSLEER. In DNA, the CDR3 is TGCGCCAGCAGCCAAGCTCCCCCCGGGGGCGAGGGTGGCTACACCTTC. Protein: CASSQAPPGGEGGYTF.

The chain recombines TRBV6-4 with TRBJ1-2; the match to TRBD1 covers 7 bases. The CDR3 consists of 15 residues. Trimming took 3 bases from V and 5 from J; bases not matched to a gene: 9. Germline assignment: CDR1 MRHNA and CDR2 SNTAGT. CDR3 nucleotide sequence: TGTGCCAGCAGTGATGGGGAGACAGGGCTGTATGGCTACACCTTC. The encoded protein is CASSDGETGLYGYTF.

The V and J genes are TRBV10-2 and TRBJ2-1, with D hard to call. CDR3 length: 11 residues. V dropped 2 bases and J dropped 9 bases, with 5 bases sitting between them. Per germline, CDR1 WSHSY and CDR2 SAAADI. The CDR3 sequence: CASSEGGEQFF. CDR3 nucleotide sequence: TGCGCCAGCAGTGAGGGCGGTGAGCAGTTCTTC.

This clone was recorded once. The genes are TRBV14 and TRBJ2-2; no clear D. Trimming left V 3 bases short and J 4 bases short, with 9 bases between. Germline V gives CDR1 SGHDN, CDR2 FVKESK. The CDR3 consists of 14 residues. CDR3 coding DNA: TGTGCCAGCAGCCATTTATCCCCCACCGGGGAGCTGTTTTTT. Protein: CASSHLSPTGELFF.

The chain carries TRBV10-3 and TRBJ1-5, with TRBD1 matching 9 bases. CDR3 size: 16 residues. J was trimmed by 7 bases and V by 4 bases; bases with no gene match: 11. Germline loops: CDR1 ENHRY, CDR2 SYGVKD. The chain's CDR3 is CAISGGTGTAQQPQHF. DNA for the CDR3: TGTGCCATCAGTGGTGGGACAGGGACGGCTCAGCAGCCCCAGCATTTT.

This rearrangement joins TRBV6-4 to TRBJ2-1; TRBD2 agrees at 9 bases. Trimming at V came to 2 bases and at J to 6 bases, leaving 5 bases not matched to a gene. CDR1 MRHNA and CDR2 SNTAGT come from the germline V gene. The CDR3 totals 15 residues. The CDR3 sequence: CASSDEVAGVNEQFF. In DNA, the CDR3 is TGTGCCAGCAGTGACGAGGTAGCGGGGGTCAATGAGCAGTTCTTC.

The sample holds a few counts of this clone. This chain connects TRBV27 to TRBJ1-6, with unresolved D. V gave up 4 bases and J gave up 8 bases, with 6 bases separating them. The CDR3 totals 12 residues. Germline lookup yields CDR1 MNHEY and CDR2 SMNVEV (reference sequence). CDR3 amino acids: CASSYPDSPLHF. The CDR3 bases are TGTGCCAGCAGTTACCCGGATTCACCCCTCCACTTT.

The V gene is TRBV13, the J gene TRBJ1-2, with a possible D match to TRBD1 (6 bases). Trimming took 5 bases from V and 8 from J, leaving 24 bases between them. The CDR3 totals 16 residues. Germline V gene sequence: CDR1 PRHDT, CDR2 FYEKMQ (reference sequence). CDR3: CASSQGGGASLGGYTF. For the CDR3, the DNA is TGTGCCAGCAGCCAGGGCGGGGGCGCAAGTTTGGGCGGCTACACCTTC.

This chain links TRBV19 with TRBJ2-3; 7 bases are a match to TRBD1. Looked up from germline, CDR1 is LNHDA and CDR2 is SQIVND (reference sequence). The V and J ends lost 6 bases and 4 bases, in that order; junction bases with no gene match: 10. The length of the CDR3 is 15 residues. The CDR3 loop reads CASREGDSGSDTQYF. CDR3 DNA sequence: TGTGCCAGTAGGGAAGGGGACAGCGGATCAGATACGCAGTATTTT. Combining the CDR3 with reference TRBV19 and TRBJ2-3 gives the whole variable domain DGGITQSPKYLFRKEGQNVTLSCEQNLNHDAMYWYRQDPGQGLRLIYYSQIVNDFQKGDIAEGYSVSREKKESFPLTVTSAQKNPTAFYLCASREGDSGSDTQYFGPGTRLTVL.

This chain uses TRBV5-8 with TRBJ2-1, with unresolved D. V was trimmed by 2 bases and J by 0 bases, leaving 9 bases between them. From germline, CDR1 is SGHTS and CDR2 YDEGEE. There are 15 residues in the CDR3. The CDR3 is CASSFERSSYNEQFF. The CDR3 bases are TGTGCCAGCAGCTTCGAGAGAAGCTCCTACAATGAGCAGTTCTTC.

The chain carries TRBV27 and TRBJ2-3, with D possibly called TRBD1 or TRBD2 (5 bases each). Looked up from germline, CDR1 is MNHEY and CDR2 is SMNVEV (reference sequence). Trimming stripped 1 base from V and 2 bases from J, with 13 bases between. This CDR3 is 16 amino acids long. DNA for the CDR3: TGTGCCAGCAGTTTATTATGGGGGACCCCCACAGATACGCAGTATTTT. Encoded protein: CASSLLWGTPTDTQYF.

The chain joins TRBV5-1 to TRBJ2-1, with D possibly being TRBD2 (6 bases). Trimming left V 7 bases short and J 12 bases short, with 11 bases between. Germline CDR1 reads SGHRS; CDR2 reads YFSETQ. The CDR3 runs 10 residues. The chain's CDR3 is CASGAGSQFF. Written as DNA, the CDR3 is TGCGCCAGCGGGGCGGGGTCGCAGTTCTTC.

The V and J genes are TRBV2 and TRBJ1-5, with TRBD1 identical over 7 bases. This CDR3 contains 17 residues. The trim removed 9 bases at V and 0 bases at J, leaving 14 bases unmatched. The germline CDR1 and CDR2 sequences are SNHLY and FYNNEI. The CDR3 nucleotides are TGTGCCAGTAACCTTGACAGGGTTGAATATAGCAATCAGCCCCAGCATTTT. This translates into CASNLDRVEYSNQPQHF.

This chain connects TRBV29-1 to TRBJ2-1, with D hard to call. The CDR3 loop spans 11 amino acids. In germline, CDR1 is SQVTM, CDR2 ANQGSEA. The ends were cut back, 4 bases at V and 9 bases at J, with 10 bases in the middle. For the CDR3, the DNA is TGCAGCGTTGTTCTAGGGCCTGAGCAGTTCTTC. Translating gives CSVVLGPEQFF.